One and the same sample provided the 18 T cell receptor beta chains below, sequenced in a study of T cells expressing NK-cell markers. TCRdb re-called the 5' RACE reads, yielding one record per CDR3 amino acid sequence without DNA. Its listing shows 160,000 or so distinct CDR3 sequences. The sample consisted of blood T cells: a sorted CD56 or NKG2C T cell subset, CD4+ or CD8+ T cells, or bulk PBMC T cells (not recorded which). These receptor sequences come from a woman between 18 and 70 years old in good health.

This sequence joins TRBV5-5 and TRBJ2-2; TCRdb proposes TRBD1, but this gene call is untestable without DNA. This CDR3 has 14 residues. The germline V gene encodes CDR1 SGHKS and CDR2 YYEKEE (reference sequence). This CDR3 is CASMRQGQTGELFF.

The rearrangement joins TRBV25-1 to TRBJ2-2; TCRdb's D call of TRBD2 is untestable without DNA. This CDR3 is 13 amino acids long. Germline CDR1 reads MGHDK; CDR2 reads SYGVNS. The CDR3 loop is CASSESTSGELFF.

The gene calls are TRBV24-1 and TRBJ2-1; TCRdb selects TRBD2, and the lack of DNA leaves this call unchecked. Germline V gives CDR1 KGHDR, CDR2 SFDVKD. This CDR3 is built from 16 residues. CDR3 sequence reads: CATSEGTSGWYNEQFF.

The chain recombines TRBV9 with TRBJ1-1; TCRdb reports TRBD1, a call that lacks DNA to check it against. The CDR3 runs to 15 residues. Germline CDR1 is SGDLS and CDR2 is YYNGEE. The CDR3 sequence is CASSPGQGTNTEAFF.

V is TRBV7-2 and J is TRBJ2-1; TCRdb calls TRBD2, which cannot be checked without DNA. CDR3 length: 16 amino acids. The germline CDR1 and CDR2 sequences are SGHTA and FQGNSA. The CDR3 loop is CASSLVSGGAAAEQFF.

V and J are TRBV10-3 and TRBJ2-5. The length of the CDR3 is 14 residues. The germline gives CDR1 ENHRY, CDR2 SYGVKD. The CDR3 reads CAISGSRNQETQYF.

This rearrangement joins TRBV7-3 to TRBJ1-3; with no DNA, the TCRdb D assignment of TRBD1 cannot be verified. This CDR3 spans 16 amino acids. The germline V gene has CDR1 SGHTA and CDR2 FQGTGA. The CDR3 loop reads CASSLRPGTAGNTIYF.

This chain uses TRBV20-1 with TRBJ2-1. Germline-derived CDR1 and CDR2 are DFQATT and SNEGSKA (reference sequence). This CDR3 contains 11 residues. The CDR3 loop reads CSAGVYNEQFF.

The rearrangement joins TRBV4-2 to TRBJ2-2. The CDR3 sequence is 16 residues long. Germline V CDR1 and CDR2: LGHNA, YNFKEQ. The CDR3: CASSQDRLADTGELFF.

The rearrangement joins TRBV12-3 or TRBV12-4 to TRBJ1-1. The CDR3 loop spans 14 amino acids. This CDR3 reads CASSLRQTNTEAFF.

The V and J genes are TRBV20-1 and TRBJ1-5; TCRdb returns TRBD1, unconfirmable since there is no DNA. The CDR3 totals 14 residues. Germline assignment: CDR1 DFQATT and CDR2 SNEGSKA (reference sequence). The CDR3 is CSAAGRGGNQPQHF.

The rearrangement links TRBV5-1 to TRBJ2-5; TCRdb gives TRBD1 as the D gene, but with no DNA this cannot be confirmed. Germline-derived CDR1 and CDR2 are SGHRS and YFSETQ. This CDR3 contains 15 residues. CDR3 in amino acids: CASSPTTGGQETQYF.

This chain uses TRBV7-8 with TRBJ1-5. This CDR3 spans 14 amino acids. CDR1 is SGHVS and CDR2 is FQNEAQ in the germline V gene. CDR3: CASSTGWAGQAQHF.

V gene TRBV4-2 combines with J gene TRBJ2-1; the TCRdb D gene call, TRBD2, has no DNA to confirm it. The CDR3 is made up of 17 amino acids. The germline V gene has CDR1 LGHNA and CDR2 YNFKEQ. The CDR3 region is CASSRGTSGGSYNEQFF.

This chain links TRBV6-5 with TRBJ1-1. The CDR3 covers 14 residues. Germline loops: CDR1 MNHEY, CDR2 SVGAGI. This chain's CDR3 is CASSYGGIFAEAFF.

This chain links TRBV19 with TRBJ2-1; no DNA is available, so the TRBD1 call from TCRdb remains unchecked. CDR1 and CDR2 from the germline V gene are LNHDA and SQIVND (reference sequence). The CDR3 contains 13 residues. The CDR3 here is CASSIGGWNEQFF.

J is TRBJ2-1 and V is TRBV18; the D gene TCRdb calls, TRBD2, cannot be checked with no DNA. CDR1 and CDR2 from the germline V gene are KGHSH and LQKENI. The CDR3 is 16 residues long. This chain's CDR3 is CASSAGTSGGQGEQFF.

The chain employs TRBV6-5 and TRBJ1-6. Germline loops: CDR1 MNHEY, CDR2 SVGAGI. The CDR3 consists of 15 residues. CDR3 region: CASSYGRQGNSPLHF.